This T cell receptor beta chain was obtained from a study of siplizumab effects on memory and regulatory T cells. Researchers sequenced unstimulated naive, memory, effector memory and TEMRA subsets in a few donor pairs. The V segment lost 5 bases and the J segment 2 bases; nucleotides outside the gene matches: 9. Germline V gives CDR1 SGHDT, CDR2 YYEEEE. This CDR3 has 15 residues. TCRdb's table, derived via immunoSEQ multiplex PCR, lists solely in-frame clones and lacks some. Of roughly 64,000 clones detected, just over 95% appear once; the ten largest clones hold about 0.1%. The V gene is TRBV5-6, the J gene TRBJ2-5; 7 bases line up with TRBD1. Material: naive CD8+ T cells sorted from blood. The clonotype was recovered from a human donor in good health. The CDR3 region is CASSQTGLAQETQYF. The CDR3 DNA reads as TGTGCCAGCAGTCAGACAGGGCTCGCTCAAGAGACCCAGTACTTC.